The 9 T cell receptor beta chains reported below all come from one sample, sequenced in a study of T-cell reconstitution after alpha-beta-depleted transplantation in children. As it was prepared, the TCRbeta library received unique molecular identifiers. TCRdb re-called the PCR reads through MiXCR, storing one row per CDR3 protein. This sample has approximately 980,000 distinct CDR3 sequences; roughly 29% occur once, and the top ten carry roughly 27%. This material consisted of PBMCs, mostly from graft donor cells, taken 360 days after TCRalphabeta/CD19-depleted stem cell transplant. Source of these receptors: a boy under two years old who had a stem cell transplant for SCID, so the T cells may come from the graft donor.

V is TRBV10-3 and J is TRBJ2-1; perhaps D is TRBD1 or TRBD2 (5 bases each). V lost 2 bases to trimming and J lost 9 bases, with 11 bases between them. Germline CDR1 is ENHRY and CDR2 is SYGVKD. The CDR3 runs to 13 residues. The CDR3 nucleotides read TGTGCCATCAGTGAGGGTTCCGGGGCTGAGCAGTTCTTC. Its protein is CAISEGSGAEQFF.

This clonotype was detected only a few times. The chain joins TRBV27 to TRBJ2-7; perhaps TRBD2 as D (6 bases). Germline values: CDR1 MNHEY, CDR2 SMNVEV (reference sequence). The V gene lost 6 bases and the J gene lost 3 bases, with 15 bases spanning the gap. The CDR3 is made up of 14 amino acids. The DNA for the CDR3 is TGTGCCAGCAGCCGTGCGGGGACGGTCTACGAGCAGTACTTC. Amino acid sequence: CASSRAGTVYEQYF.

CDR3 loop: CSATRTSYEQYF. DNA of the CDR3: TGCAGTGCTACTAGGACTTCCTACGAGCAGTACTTC. This chain links TRBV20-1 with TRBJ2-7, with D perhaps matching TRBD2 (5 bases). V gave up 4 bases and J gave up 1 base, with 8 bases separating them. Per the germline V gene, CDR1 is DFQATT and CDR2 is SNEGSKA (reference sequence). This CDR3 contains 12 residues.

The chain joins TRBV20-1 to TRBJ1-2; tentatively, D is TRBD1 (6 bases). V lost 5 bases, J lost 0 bases, and 13 bases lay in between. This CDR3 contains 14 residues. The V gene's germline CDR1 is DFQATT and CDR2 SNEGSKA (reference sequence). For the CDR3, the DNA is TGCAGTGCTGGACAGACTCCTACTAACTATGGCTACACCTTC. It yields the protein CSAGQTPTNYGYTF.

The table lists this clonotype with a few counts. The chain uses TRBV20-1 and TRBJ2-3; no firm D call. Germline CDR1 and CDR2: DFQATT and SNEGSKA (reference sequence). This CDR3 is built from 15 residues. V lost 6 bases, J lost 0 bases, and 16 bases lay in between. For the CDR3, the DNA is TGCAGTGCCCACACATGGGGATCTAGCACAGATACGCAGTATTTT. The encoded protein is CSAHTWGSSTDTQYF.

V gene TRBV14 combines with J gene TRBJ2-1, with D hard to call. V was clipped by 1 base and J by 6 bases, with 7 bases between them. The CDR3 consists of 13 residues. Per germline, CDR1 SGHDN and CDR2 FVKESK. The CDR3 bases are TGTGCCAGCAGCCAAGGGCGAACCAATGAGCAGTTCTTC. Residues: CASSQGRTNEQFF.

This clonotype was observed a handful of times. This sequence joins TRBV28 and TRBJ1-6; unclear D gene. The V gene lost 4 bases and the J gene lost 11 bases, with 6 bases spanning the gap. The CDR3 is 11 amino acids. Germline values: CDR1 MDHEN, CDR2 SYDVKM. The DNA of the CDR3 is TGTGCCAGCAGTTCGCAGACACCCCTCCACTTT. Residues: CASSSQTPLHF.

The CDR3: CASSLIQVPYEQYF. The CDR3 nucleotides read TGTGCCAGCAGCCTTATTCAGGTTCCCTACGAGCAGTACTTC. The rearrangement uses TRBV11-2 and TRBJ2-7; no reliable D call. The V gene lost 5 bases and the J gene lost 2 bases, with 13 bases spanning the gap. The CDR3 extends over 14 amino acids. The V gene's germline CDR1 is SGHAT and CDR2 FQNNGV.

V gene TRBV18 combines with J gene TRBJ2-1; TRBD1 might be the D (5 bases). The CDR3 length is 15 residues. Germline CDR1 is KGHSH and CDR2 is LQKENI. Trimming shortened V by 2 bases and J by 5 bases, and 13 bases separated the two germline ends. CDR3 nucleotide sequence: TGTGCCAGCTCACCAGGACACAACTTCAACAATGAGCAGTTCTTC. As protein: CASSPGHNFNNEQFF.